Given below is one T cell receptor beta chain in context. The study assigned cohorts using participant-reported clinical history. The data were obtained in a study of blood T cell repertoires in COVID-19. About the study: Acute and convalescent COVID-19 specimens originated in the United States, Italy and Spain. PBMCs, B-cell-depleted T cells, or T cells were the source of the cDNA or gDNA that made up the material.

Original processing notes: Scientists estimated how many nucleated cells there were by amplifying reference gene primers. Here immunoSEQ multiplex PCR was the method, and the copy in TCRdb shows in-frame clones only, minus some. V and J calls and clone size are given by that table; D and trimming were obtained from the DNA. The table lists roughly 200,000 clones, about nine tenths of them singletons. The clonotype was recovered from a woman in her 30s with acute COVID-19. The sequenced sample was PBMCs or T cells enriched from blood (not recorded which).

In DNA form, the CDR3 reads TGCAGCGGGACAGGGGGGGAAAATAACTATGGCTACACCTTC. Translating gives CSGTGGENNYGYTF. The chain carries TRBV29-1 and TRBJ1-2, with 10 nucleotides matching TRBD1. The germline CDR1 and CDR2 sequences are SQVTM and ANQGSEA. V shed 7 bases, J shed 1 base, and the junction held 6 bases outside the gene matches. The CDR3 has 14 amino acids.